The present T cell receptor beta chain was sequenced within a study of T cell responses to AZD1222 COVID-19 vaccine. About this clone itself: What it binds is unknown.

Broader study findings: Donors, mostly white British, included more females; clonal diversity was possibly underestimated. Nearly half of spike-specific TCRs reportedly target variant regions that are unmutated in the B.1.351 and B.1.1.7 variants.

Sequenced by immunoSEQ multiplex PCR; TCRdb stores in-frame clones only, minus some. This table has around 130,000 clones, 75% to 95% appearing once. The CDR3 totals 14 residues. Trimming shortened V by 4 bases and J by 0 bases, and 6 bases separated the two germline ends. Germline CDR1 reads MGHDK; CDR2 reads SYGVNS. The genes are TRBV25-1 and TRBJ1-4; unclear D gene. This TCR was sampled from an adult who received the MenACWY meningococcal vaccine as a control. The material was peripheral blood, obtained 28 days after the second dose of the MenACWY control vaccine. Here the CDR3 reads CASSGSATNEKLFF. CDR3 bases: TGTGCCAGCAGTGGTAGCGCAACTAATGAAAAACTGTTTTTT.